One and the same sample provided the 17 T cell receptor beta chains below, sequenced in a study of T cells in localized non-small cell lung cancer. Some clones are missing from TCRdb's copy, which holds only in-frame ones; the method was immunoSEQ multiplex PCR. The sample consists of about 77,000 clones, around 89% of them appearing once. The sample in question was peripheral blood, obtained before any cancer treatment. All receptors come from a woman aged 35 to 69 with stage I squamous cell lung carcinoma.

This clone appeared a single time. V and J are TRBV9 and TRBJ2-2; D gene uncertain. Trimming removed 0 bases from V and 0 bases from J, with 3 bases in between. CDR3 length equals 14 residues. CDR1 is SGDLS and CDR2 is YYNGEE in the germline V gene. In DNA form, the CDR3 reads TGTGCCAGCAGCGTAGGGACGAACACCGGGGAGCTGTTTTTT. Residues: CASSVGTNTGELFF. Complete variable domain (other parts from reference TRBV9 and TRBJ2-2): DSGVTQTPKHLITATGQRVTLRCSPRSGDLSVYWYQQSLDQGLQFLIQYYNGEERAKGNILERFSAQQFPDLHSELNLSSLELGDSALYFCASSVGTNTGELFFGEGSRLTVL.

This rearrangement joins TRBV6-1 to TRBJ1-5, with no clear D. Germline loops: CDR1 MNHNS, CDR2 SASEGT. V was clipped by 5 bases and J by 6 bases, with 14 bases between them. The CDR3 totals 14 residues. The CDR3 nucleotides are TGTGCCAGCAGTCCGAGGGAGATTAGTCAGCCCCAGCATTTT. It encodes CASSPREISQPQHF.

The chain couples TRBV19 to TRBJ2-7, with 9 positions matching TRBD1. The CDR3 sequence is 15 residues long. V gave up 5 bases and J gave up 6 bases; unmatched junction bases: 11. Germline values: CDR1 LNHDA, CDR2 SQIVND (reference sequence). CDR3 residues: CASSARQGGTGEQYF. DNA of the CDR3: TGTGCCAGTAGTGCCCGACAGGGGGGGACTGGCGAGCAGTACTTC.

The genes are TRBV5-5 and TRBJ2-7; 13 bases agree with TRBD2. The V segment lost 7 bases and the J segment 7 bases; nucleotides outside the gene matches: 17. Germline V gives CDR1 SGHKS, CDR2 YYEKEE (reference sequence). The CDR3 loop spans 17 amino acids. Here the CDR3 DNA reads TGTGCCAGCGCGGGACAGGGGACTAGCGGGGCAGGGGGAGAGCAGTACTTC. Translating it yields CASAGQGTSGAGGEQYF. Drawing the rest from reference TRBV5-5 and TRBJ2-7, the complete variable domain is DAGVTQSPTHLIKTRGQQVTLRCSPISGHKSVSWYQQVLGQGPQFIFQYYEKEERGRGNFPDRFSARQFPNYSSELNVNALLLGDSALYLCASAGQGTSGAGGEQYFGPGTRLTVT.

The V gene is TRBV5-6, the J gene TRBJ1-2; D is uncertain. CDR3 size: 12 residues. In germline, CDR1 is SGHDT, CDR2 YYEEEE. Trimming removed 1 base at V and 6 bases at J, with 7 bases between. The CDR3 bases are TGTGCCAGCAGCTTGAGTCATCATGGCTACACCTTC. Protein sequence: CASSLSHHGYTF.

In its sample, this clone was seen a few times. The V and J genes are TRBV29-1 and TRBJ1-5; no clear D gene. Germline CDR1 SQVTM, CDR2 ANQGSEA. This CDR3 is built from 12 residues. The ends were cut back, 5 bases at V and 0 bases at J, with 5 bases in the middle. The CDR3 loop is CSVTSSNQPQHF. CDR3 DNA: TGCAGCGTTACCAGTAGCAATCAGCCCCAGCATTTT.

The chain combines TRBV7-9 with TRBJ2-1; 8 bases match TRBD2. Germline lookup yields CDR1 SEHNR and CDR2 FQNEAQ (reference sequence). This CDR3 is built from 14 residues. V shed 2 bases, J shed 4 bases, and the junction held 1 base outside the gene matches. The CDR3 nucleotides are TGTGCCAGCAGCTTAACGGGGGGGTACAATGAGCAGTTCTTC. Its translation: CASSLTGGYNEQFF.

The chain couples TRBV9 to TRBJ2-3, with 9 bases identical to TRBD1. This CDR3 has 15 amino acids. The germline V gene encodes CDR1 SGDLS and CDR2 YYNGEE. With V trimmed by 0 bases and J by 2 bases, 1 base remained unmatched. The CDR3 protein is CASSVGTGDTDTQYF. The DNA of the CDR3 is TGTGCCAGCAGCGTAGGGACAGGGGACACAGATACGCAGTATTTT.

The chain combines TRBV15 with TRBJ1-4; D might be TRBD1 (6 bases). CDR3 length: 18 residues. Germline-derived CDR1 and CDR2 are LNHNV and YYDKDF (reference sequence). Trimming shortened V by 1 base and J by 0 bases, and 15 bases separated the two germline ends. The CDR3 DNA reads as TGTGCCACCAGCAGAGGGGGGGGACAAGCCGCAACTAATGAAAAACTGTTTTTT. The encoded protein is CATSRGGGQAATNEKLFF.

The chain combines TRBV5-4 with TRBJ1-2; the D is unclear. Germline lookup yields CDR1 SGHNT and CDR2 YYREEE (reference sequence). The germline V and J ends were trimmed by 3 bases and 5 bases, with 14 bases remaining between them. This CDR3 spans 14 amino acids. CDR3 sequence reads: CASSSGRSPYGYTF. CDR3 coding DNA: TGTGCCAGCAGCTCCGGACGGAGCCCGTATGGCTACACCTTC.

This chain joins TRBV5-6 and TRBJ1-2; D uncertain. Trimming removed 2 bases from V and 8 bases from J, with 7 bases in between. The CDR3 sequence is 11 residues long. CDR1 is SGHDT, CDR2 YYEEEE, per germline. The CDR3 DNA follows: TGTGCCAGCAGCTTTAGCGGGGGCTACACCTTC. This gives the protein CASSFSGGYTF.

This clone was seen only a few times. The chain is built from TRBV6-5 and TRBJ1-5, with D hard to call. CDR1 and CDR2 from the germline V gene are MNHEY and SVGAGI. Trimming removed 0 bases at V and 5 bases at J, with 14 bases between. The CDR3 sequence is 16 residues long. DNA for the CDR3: TGTGCCAGCAGTTACTCGGGATCGGTGAGGGATCAGCCCCAGCATTTT. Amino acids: CASSYSGSVRDQPQHF.

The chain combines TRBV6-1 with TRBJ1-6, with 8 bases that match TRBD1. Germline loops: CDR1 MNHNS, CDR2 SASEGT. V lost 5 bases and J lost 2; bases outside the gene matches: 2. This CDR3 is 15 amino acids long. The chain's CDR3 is CASSSTGAYNSPLHF. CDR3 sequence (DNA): TGTGCCAGCAGTTCGACAGGGGCCTATAATTCACCCCTCCACTTT.

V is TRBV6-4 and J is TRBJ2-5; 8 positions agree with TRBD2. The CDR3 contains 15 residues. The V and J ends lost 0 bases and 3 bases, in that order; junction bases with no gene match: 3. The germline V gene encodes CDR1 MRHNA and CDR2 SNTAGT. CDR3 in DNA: TGTGCCAGCAGTGACTCGCGGGGGGCGAAAGAGACCCAGTACTTC. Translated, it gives CASSDSRGAKETQYF.

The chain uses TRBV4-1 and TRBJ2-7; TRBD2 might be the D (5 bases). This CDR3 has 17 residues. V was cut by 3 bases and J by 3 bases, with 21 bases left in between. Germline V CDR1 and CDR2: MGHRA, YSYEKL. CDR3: CASSQPTDFGRNYEQYF. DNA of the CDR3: TGCGCCAGCAGCCAGCCAACGGACTTTGGGCGGAACTACGAGCAGTACTTC.

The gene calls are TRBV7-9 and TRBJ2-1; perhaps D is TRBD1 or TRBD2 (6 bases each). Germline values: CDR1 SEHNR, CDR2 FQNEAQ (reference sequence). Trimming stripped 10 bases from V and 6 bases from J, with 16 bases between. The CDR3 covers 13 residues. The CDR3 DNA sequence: TGTGCCACCAACCCGGGGGCGGTCAATGAGCAGTTCTTC. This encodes CATNPGAVNEQFF.

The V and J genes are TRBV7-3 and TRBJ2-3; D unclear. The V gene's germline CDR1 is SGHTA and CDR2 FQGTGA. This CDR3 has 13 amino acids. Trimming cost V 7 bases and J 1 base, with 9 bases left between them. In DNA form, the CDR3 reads TGTGCCAGCATTGATTTGGGCACAGATACGCAGTATTTT. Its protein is CASIDLGTDTQYF.